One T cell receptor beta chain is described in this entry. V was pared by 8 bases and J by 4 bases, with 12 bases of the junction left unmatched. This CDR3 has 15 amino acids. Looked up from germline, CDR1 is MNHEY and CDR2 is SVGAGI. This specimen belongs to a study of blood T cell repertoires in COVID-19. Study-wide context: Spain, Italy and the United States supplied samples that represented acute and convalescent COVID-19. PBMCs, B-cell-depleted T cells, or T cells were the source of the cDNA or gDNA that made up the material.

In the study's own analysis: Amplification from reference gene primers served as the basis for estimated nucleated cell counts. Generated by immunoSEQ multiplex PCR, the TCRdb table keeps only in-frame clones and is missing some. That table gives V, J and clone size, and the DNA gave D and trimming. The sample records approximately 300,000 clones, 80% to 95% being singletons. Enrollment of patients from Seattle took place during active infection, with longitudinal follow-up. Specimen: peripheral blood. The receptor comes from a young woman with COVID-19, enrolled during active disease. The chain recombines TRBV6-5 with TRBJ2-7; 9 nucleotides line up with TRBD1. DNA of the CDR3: TGTGCCAGCGGGGGAAGGGGACAGGGATCTTACGAGCAGTACTTC. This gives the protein CASGGRGQGSYEQYF.